This T cell receptor beta chain was sequenced for a study of T cells after yellow fever vaccination. MiXCR was run by TCRdb on the 5' RACE reads, yielding one entry per CDR3 protein. The table includes about 300,000 distinct CDR3 sequences, around 8.6% detected once. Per the germline V gene, CDR1 is SGHNT and CDR2 is YYREEE (reference sequence). This CDR3 comprises 13 residues. V lost 6 bases and J 6 bases, leaving 14 bases between the germline ends. The sequence came from a man between 18 and 35 years old who received the YFV17D yellow fever vaccine. The rearrangement uses TRBV5-4 and TRBJ2-3; no definite D call. The input for sequencing was CD4+ T cells sorted from PBMCs, taken 5 days after the yellow fever booster vaccination. The CDR3 loop is CASTYLGWDTQYF. The CDR3 coding sequence is TGTGCCAGCACCTATCTAGGGTGGGATACGCAGTATTTT. The entire variable domain, with the rest obtained from reference TRBV5-4 and TRBJ2-3, is as follows: ETGVTQSPTHLIKTRGQQVTLRCSSQSGHNTVSWYQQALGQGPQFIFQYYREEENGRGNFPPRFSGLQFPNYSSELNVNALELDDSALYLCASTYLGWDTQYFGPGTRLTVL.